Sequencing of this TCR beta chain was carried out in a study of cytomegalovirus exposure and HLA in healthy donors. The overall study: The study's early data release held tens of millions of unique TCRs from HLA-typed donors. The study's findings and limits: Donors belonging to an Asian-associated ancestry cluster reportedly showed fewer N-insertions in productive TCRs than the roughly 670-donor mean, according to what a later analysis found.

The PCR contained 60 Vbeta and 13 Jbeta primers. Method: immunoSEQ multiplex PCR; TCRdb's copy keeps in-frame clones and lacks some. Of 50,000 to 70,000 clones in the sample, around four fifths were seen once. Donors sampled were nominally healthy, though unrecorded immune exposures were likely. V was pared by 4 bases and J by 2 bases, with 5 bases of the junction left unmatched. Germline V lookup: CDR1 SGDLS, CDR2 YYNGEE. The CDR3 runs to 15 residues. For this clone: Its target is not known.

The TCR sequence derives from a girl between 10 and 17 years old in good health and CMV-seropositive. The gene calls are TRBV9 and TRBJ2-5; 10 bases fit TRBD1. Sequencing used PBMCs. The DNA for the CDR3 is TGTGCCAGCAGCCGGGACAGGGGTTTGCAAGAGACCCAGTACTTC. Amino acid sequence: CASSRDRGLQETQYF.